What follows are 19 T cell receptor beta chains derived from one specimen sequenced in a study of blood T cell repertoires in COVID-19. Generated by immunoSEQ multiplex PCR, the TCRdb table keeps only in-frame clones and is missing some. The sample includes roughly 200,000 clones, under 90% of them seen just once. Specimen: peripheral blood. The receptors shown here come from an elderly woman with COVID-19, enrolled during active disease.

This chain connects TRBV7-2 to TRBJ1-3; no clear D gene. Trimming shortened V by 0 bases and J by 4 bases, and 10 bases separated the two germline ends. The CDR3 is 15 amino acids. The germline V gene encodes CDR1 SGHTA and CDR2 FQGNSA. The DNA for the CDR3 is TGTGCCAGCAGCTTAGCGGAGGGAAGAGGAAACACCATATATTTT. Its translation is CASSLAEGRGNTIYF.

CDR3 region: CASSTGQGYSPLHF. The CDR3 DNA sequence: TGCGCCAGCAGCACGGGACAGGGGTACTCACCCCTCCACTTT. The chain combines TRBV5-1 with TRBJ1-6; 10 bases fit TRBD1. CDR1 SGHRS and CDR2 YFSETQ come from the germline V gene. J gave up 10 bases and V 4 bases, and 5 bases lay outside the gene matches. There are 14 residues in the CDR3.

The chain links TRBV5-1 to TRBJ2-2; 8 bases map to TRBD1. V lost 2 bases and J lost 3; bases outside the gene matches: 9. The CDR3 covers 17 residues. The V gene's germline CDR1 is SGHRS and CDR2 YFSETQ. The CDR3 DNA is TGCGCCAGCAGCTTAGACCCGGACAGGGCCGACACCGGGGAGCTGTTTTTT. Its protein is CASSLDPDRADTGELFF.

The chain joins TRBV6-5 to TRBJ1-1; 8 nucleotides match TRBD1. CDR3 length: 13 amino acids. V lost 6 bases, J lost 5 bases, and 5 bases stayed unmatched. The germline V gene has CDR1 MNHEY and CDR2 SVGAGI. In DNA form, the CDR3 reads TGTGCCAGCAGACGCGGGACAGGAACTGAAGCTTTCTTT. Translating gives CASRRGTGTEAFF.

CDR3 residues: CASSSHWGGGNQPQHF. CDR3 bases: TGTGCCAGCAGCTCTCATTGGGGCGGGGGGAATCAGCCCCAGCATTTT. J is TRBJ1-5 and V is TRBV11-2; tentative D call: TRBD1 (5 bases). This CDR3 has 16 amino acids. Germline CDR1 reads SGHAT; CDR2 reads FQNNGV. Deletions cut 4 bases from V and 4 bases from J, with 17 bases between.

This rearrangement joins TRBV20-1 to TRBJ1-3; maybe TRBD1 (6 bases). Germline loops: CDR1 DFQATT, CDR2 SNEGSKA (reference sequence). The CDR3 extends over 17 amino acids. V was shortened by 3 bases and J by 0 bases, with 18 bases between the two germline ends. The CDR3 spells CSASIPLDSSSGNTIYF. For the CDR3, the DNA is TGCAGTGCTAGTATCCCCCTGGACAGCTCCTCTGGAAACACCATATATTTT.

The chain recombines TRBV30 with TRBJ1-2, with 9 bases aligning to TRBD1. Trimming took 8 bases from V and 6 from J; bases not matched to a gene: 1. The V gene's germline CDR1 is GTSNPN and CDR2 SVGIG (reference sequence). This CDR3 has 10 residues. CDR3 residues: CAGQGNGYTF. CDR3 coding DNA: TGTGCCGGACAGGGGAATGGCTACACCTTC.

This chain connects TRBV19 to TRBJ1-6, with D possibly TRBD1 on 5 matching bases. The CDR3 length is 15 residues. The V and J ends lost 6 bases and 14 bases respectively, with 23 bases between them. Looked up from germline, CDR1 is LNHDA and CDR2 is SQIVND (reference sequence). CDR3 sequence reads: CASSETRAFGGALHF. CDR3 nucleotides: TGTGCCAGTAGCGAGACCCGGGCCTTCGGAGGGGCCCTCCACTTT.

In nucleotides, the CDR3 is TGTGCCAGCAGGCCCGCAGGGAGGGAGACCCAGTACTTC. As protein: CASRPAGRETQYF. The chain carries TRBV28 and TRBJ2-5; D might be TRBD2 (6 bases). CDR3 length: 13 amino acids. V was clipped by 6 bases and J by 5 bases, with 13 bases between them. Germline CDR1 MDHEN, CDR2 SYDVKM.

This rearrangement joins TRBV5-1 to TRBJ2-3; D might be TRBD1 (7 bases). The CDR3 is 16 residues long. The V and J ends lost 2 bases and 1 base respectively, with 14 bases between them. Germline V gives CDR1 SGHRS, CDR2 YFSETQ. DNA of the CDR3: TGCGCCAGCAGCTTCGGAGGGGGCCTTGGCACAGATACGCAGTATTTT. Amino acids: CASSFGGGLGTDTQYF.

This rearrangement joins TRBV24-1 to TRBJ2-2, with 9 bases identical to TRBD1. V lost 2 bases to trimming and J lost 5 bases; unmatched junction nucleotides: 2. The CDR3 is 15 residues long. Germline assignment: CDR1 KGHDR and CDR2 SFDVKD. For the CDR3, the DNA is TGTGCCACCAGTGATTCGGGACAGGGTACCGGGGAGCTGTTTTTT. Its protein is CATSDSGQGTGELFF.

The chain combines TRBV7-9 with TRBJ2-7; 8 bases are a match to TRBD1. V was clipped by 5 bases and J by 4 bases; unmatched bases: 7. There are 14 residues in the CDR3. Germline loops: CDR1 SEHNR, CDR2 FQNEAQ (reference sequence). CDR3 DNA: TGTGCCAGCAGCCCTCAGGACAGGGAGTACGAGCAGTACTTC. This gives the protein CASSPQDREYEQYF.

The J gene is TRBJ2-1, the V gene TRBV15, with D maybe TRBD2 (7 bases). V was pared by 0 bases and J by 7 bases, with 16 bases between. The CDR3 totals 16 residues. Germline V CDR1 and CDR2: LNHNV, YYDKDF (reference sequence). DNA for the CDR3: TGTGCCACCAGCAGAGATGTCATGGGGGGGCGTAATGAGCAGTTCTTC. Encoded protein: CATSRDVMGGRNEQFF.

The rearrangement uses TRBV5-6 and TRBJ2-7, with a tentative D call TRBD1 (5 bases). The ends were cut back, 1 base at V and 5 bases at J, with 10 bases in the middle. CDR3 length equals 13 residues. CDR1 is SGHDT, CDR2 YYEEEE, per germline. The CDR3 here is CASSLSGFDEQYV. In DNA, the CDR3 is TGTGCCAGCAGCTTGTCAGGGTTCGACGAGCAGTACGTC.

The chain carries TRBV19 and TRBJ1-5; D uncertain. Per the germline V gene, CDR1 is LNHDA and CDR2 is SQIVND (reference sequence). CDR3 length: 14 amino acids. V was pared by 7 bases and J by 5 bases, with 15 bases between. Written as DNA, the CDR3 is TGTGCCAGTACCATAGGAGGGTTGGATCAGCCCCAGCATTTT. Translating gives CASTIGGLDQPQHF.

This rearrangement joins TRBV7-9 to TRBJ1-4, with TRBD1 identical over 7 bases. CDR1 and CDR2 from the germline V gene are SEHNR and FQNEAQ (reference sequence). Losses at the gene ends were 5 bases for V and 4 bases for J; bases not matched to a gene: 7. This CDR3 region has 15 residues. CDR3 nucleotide sequence: TGTGCCAGCAGCCGAAGGGACAGCCTTAATGAAAAACTGTTTTTT. Translating it yields CASSRRDSLNEKLFF.

The rearrangement joins TRBV19 to TRBJ2-5; 8 nucleotides align to TRBD2. With V trimmed by 2 bases and J by 5 bases, 7 bases remained unmatched. The CDR3 totals 15 residues. The V gene's germline CDR1 is LNHDA and CDR2 SQIVND (reference sequence). The CDR3: CASSISGGAGETQYF. The CDR3 DNA reads TGTGCCAGTAGTATATCCGGGGGGGCCGGGGAGACCCAGTACTTC. The full variable domain, in which reference TRBV19 and TRBJ2-5 provide the parts outside the CDR3, is DGGITQSPKYLFRKEGQNVTLSCEQNLNHDAMYWYRQDPGQGLRLIYYSQIVNDFQKGDIAEGYSVSREKKESFPLTVTSAQKNPTAFYLCASSISGGAGETQYFGPGTRLLVL.

The chain employs TRBV19 and TRBJ2-5, with TRBD1 as a possible D gene (6 bases). V lost 5 bases and J lost 5, with 9 bases in between. Germline CDR1 reads LNHDA; CDR2 reads SQIVND (reference sequence). This CDR3 comprises 12 residues. The CDR3: CASSGQGETQYF. DNA for the CDR3: TGTGCCAGTAGTGGTCAGGGGGAGACCCAGTACTTC.

This chain uses TRBV6-5 with TRBJ2-1, with TRBD1 matching over 8 bases. Unmatched junction bases numbered 13, after V lost 7 bases and J lost 8 bases. The CDR3 is 15 amino acids. CDR1 and CDR2 from the germline V gene are MNHEY and SVGAGI. The CDR3 nucleotides read TGTGCCAGCACCTTACGACAGGGGAGAGGCCATGAGCAGTTCTTC. It is translated as CASTLRQGRGHEQFF.